This T cell receptor beta chain stems from a study of beta chain features in type 1 diabetes. Whole-study results and caveats: The naive, central memory and Treg TCRB repertoires looked more alike in patients than they did in healthy donors.

Investigators reverse transcribed all isolated RNA, so they sequenced expressed TCRB transcripts. Assay used: immunoSEQ multiplex PCR; TCRdb lists only in-frame clones, some missing. The repertoire holds around 500,000 clones, roughly 10% seen once, with approximately 0.05% in the top ten. The V gene end was trimmed by 6 bases and the J gene end by 4 bases; junction bases not matched to a gene: 15. CDR3 length: 16 amino acids. The germline V gene has CDR1 SGHVS and CDR2 FNYEAQ. Details on this clone: Its antigen is undetermined.

The receptor was isolated from a woman younger than 35 in good health. Source material: naive CD4+ T cells from blood. This chain connects TRBV7-6 to TRBJ2-7, with 7 bases matching TRBD2. DNA of the CDR3: TGTGCCAGCAGACATCCCGTGGGGGAAGCGGGGTACGAGCAGTACTTC. Amino acids: CASRHPVGEAGYEQYF.